This passage covers 14 T cell receptor beta chains from one sample sequenced in a study of OX40 agonist ivuxolimab in advanced cancers. Libraries were prepared by immunoSEQ multiplex PCR; TCRdb keeps only in-frame clonotypes and omits some of them. The sample lists 30,000 to 35,000 clones, 80% to 85% occurring once. This sample comprised CD4+ or CD8+ T cells sorted from blood, obtained in a trial of the OX40 agonist ivuxolimab. These receptors all stem from an adult with an advanced solid tumor such as melanoma, head and neck, liver or kidney cancer.

This clone was seen just once. The chain uses TRBV2 and TRBJ2-1, with a tentative D call TRBD2 (6 bases). Deletions cut 1 base from V and 0 bases from J, with 7 bases between. In germline, CDR1 is SNHLY, CDR2 FYNNEI. This CDR3 region has 15 residues. CDR3 protein: CASSEVRDSYNEQFF. CDR3 DNA sequence: TGTGCCAGCAGTGAAGTGCGGGACTCCTACAATGAGCAGTTCTTC.

DNA for the CDR3: TGTGCCAGCTCACCACCTATAGAGGGGATCCAAGAGACCCAGTACTTC. Its protein is CASSPPIEGIQETQYF. The rearrangement uses TRBV18 and TRBJ2-5; D possibly uses TRBD1 or TRBD2 (5 bases each). V was clipped by 0 bases and J by 1 base, with 12 bases between them. This CDR3 contains 16 residues. Germline V lookup: CDR1 KGHSH, CDR2 LQKENI.

The genes are TRBV5-1 and TRBJ2-1, with 11 bases lining up with TRBD2. Germline CDR1 is SGHRS and CDR2 is YFSETQ. This CDR3 has 15 amino acids. Losses at the gene ends were 1 base for V and 8 bases for J; bases not matched to a gene: 5. The CDR3 sequence: CASSLKLAGVDEQFF. Written as DNA, the CDR3 is TGCGCCAGCAGCTTGAAACTAGCGGGAGTGGATGAGCAGTTCTTC.

The V and J genes are TRBV27 and TRBJ2-5; D call uncertain. The germline CDR1 and CDR2 sequences are MNHEY and SMNVEV (reference sequence). The CDR3 consists of 15 residues. V shed 5 bases and J shed 3 bases, with 16 bases lying between them. CDR3 loop: CASSPYGPPKETQYF. The DNA of the CDR3 is TGTGCCAGCAGTCCCTACGGTCCCCCCAAAGAGACCCAGTACTTC.

This chain joins TRBV5-8 and TRBJ1-5; D is uncertain. Germline lookup yields CDR1 SGHTS and CDR2 YDEGEE. Trimming removed 4 bases at V and 7 bases at J, with 9 bases between. The CDR3 covers 12 residues. The CDR3 nucleotides read TGTGCCAGCAGCCCGGGGTGGCAGCCCCAGCATTTT. This sequence encodes CASSPGWQPQHF.

The rearrangement links TRBV5-1 to TRBJ2-3; D not resolved. CDR3 length: 12 residues. Germline V gene data show CDR1 as SGHRS and CDR2 as YFSETQ. The germline V and J ends were trimmed by 4 bases and 3 bases, with 6 bases remaining between them. The CDR3 DNA sequence: TGCGCCAGCAGCCGGAGAACAGATACGCAGTATTTT. This codes for CASSRRTDTQYF.

The chain couples TRBV30 to TRBJ2-3; 8 bases map to TRBD1. J lost 2 bases, V lost 4 bases, and 2 bases had no gene match. In germline, CDR1 is GTSNPN, CDR2 SVGIG (reference sequence). The CDR3 sequence is 13 residues long. This CDR3 reads CAWNRGTTDTQYF. DNA of the CDR3: TGTGCCTGGAACAGGGGGACCACAGATACGCAGTATTTT. The full variable domain, in which reference TRBV30 and TRBJ2-3 provide the parts outside the CDR3, is SQTIHQWPATLVQPVGSPLSLECTVEGTSNPNLYWYRQAAGRGLQLLFYSVGIGQISSEVPQNLSASRPQDRQFILSSKKLLLSDSGFYLCAWNRGTTDTQYFGPGTRLTVL.

This chain links TRBV6-5 with TRBJ2-5, with TRBD1 matching over 7 bases. Per the germline V gene, CDR1 is MNHEY and CDR2 is SVGAGI. The ends lost 6 bases at V and 1 base at J; junction bases unmatched: 2. CDR3 length: 13 amino acids. CDR3 sequence reads: CASSRGIQETQYF. For the CDR3, the DNA is TGTGCCAGCAGCAGGGGGATCCAAGAGACCCAGTACTTC.

V usage is TRBV10-1 and J usage is TRBJ1-3, with D unresolved. CDR3 length equals 14 residues. CDR1 and CDR2 (germline): WNHNN, SYGVQD (reference sequence). Trimming cost V 6 bases and J 0 bases, with 9 bases left between them. CDR3 nucleotide sequence: TGCGCCAGCAGCCCCGGGAGCTCTGGAAACACCATATATTTT. Translating it yields CASSPGSSGNTIYF.

This clone occurred once. The chain uses TRBV27 and TRBJ2-5; 9 bases agree with TRBD1. The length of the CDR3 is 15 residues. With 6 bases clipped from V and 5 bases from J, the junction kept 10 bases outside the gene matches. In germline, CDR1 is MNHEY, CDR2 SMNVEV (reference sequence). The CDR3 DNA follows: TGTGCCAGCAGCCCTCGACAGGGGGTGATCGAGACCCAGTACTTC. This sequence encodes CASSPRQGVIETQYF.

J is TRBJ1-2 and V is TRBV7-2, with D possibly being TRBD1 (5 bases). The V end lost 7 bases, the J end lost 4 bases, and 16 bases lay between the germline ends. CDR3 length equals 14 residues. Germline V lookup: CDR1 SGHTA, CDR2 FQGNSA. The CDR3 protein is CASIPREGSYGYTF. The CDR3 DNA reads TGTGCCAGCATCCCCAGGGAAGGGAGCTATGGCTACACCTTC.

The rearrangement links TRBV5-1 to TRBJ1-2, with 7 bases matching TRBD1. The germline gives CDR1 SGHRS, CDR2 YFSETQ. V was clipped by 1 base and J by 8 bases; unmatched bases: 5. The CDR3 loop spans 13 amino acids. The CDR3 protein is CASSLRGQRGYTF. CDR3 bases: TGCGCCAGCAGCTTGCGGGGACAGAGGGGCTACACCTTC.

The chain couples TRBV2 to TRBJ2-5; D is perhaps TRBD1 or TRBD2 (5 bases each). Germline assignment: CDR1 SNHLY and CDR2 FYNNEI. Trimming pared 6 bases from V and 3 bases from J, leaving 14 bases between. The CDR3 extends over 14 amino acids. The CDR3 loop reads CASRNRDREETQYF. CDR3 sequence (DNA): TGTGCCAGCAGAAACCGGGACCGAGAAGAGACCCAGTACTTC.

The V and J genes are TRBV30 and TRBJ1-4, with unresolved D. V lost 1 base, J lost 8 bases, and 14 bases lay in between. Germline CDR1 and CDR2: GTSNPN and SVGIG (reference sequence). CDR3 length: 14 residues. This chain's CDR3 is CAWSDPRREEKLFF. As DNA, the CDR3 is TGTGCCTGGAGTGACCCCCGGCGGGAGGAAAAACTGTTTTTT.